This TCR beta chain was identified during a study of tumor and adjacent non-tumor tissue in lung cancer. Notes on the study in general: Normal lung showed higher cumulative top 100 clone frequency than tumor.

A modified ARM-PCR protocol with three rounds of nested PCR amplified TCRbeta. A single record per CDR3 protein comes from TCRdb applying MiXCR to the multiplex PCR reads. The sample consists of approximately 100,000 distinct CDR3 sequences, 55% to 65% of them appearing once. As concerns this clonotype: Its matching antigen is unknown.

This sample's RNA came from whole unsorted tissue. This non-tumor lung sample came from over 3 cm beyond the tumor edge. The CDR3 loop spans 15 amino acids. The germline V and J ends were trimmed by 5 bases and 2 bases, with 19 bases remaining between them. Germline values: CDR1 DFQATT, CDR2 SNEGSKA (reference sequence). The TCR originated in a man under 40 with non-small cell lung cancer. Specimen: distant non-tumor lung tissue. The chain couples TRBV20-1 to TRBJ2-7; D tentatively reads TRBD1 or TRBD2 (5 bases each). The DNA of the CDR3 is TGCAGTGCTGCCGGGACCATCGGTGGAGCCTACGAGCAGTACTTC. This translates into CSAAGTIGGAYEQYF.